A single sample gave rise to the 23 T cell receptor beta chains below, sequenced in a study of PD-1 blockade in classical Hodgkin lymphoma. Profiled with immunoSEQ multiplex PCR; TCRdb holds only in-frame clones, not every one. The table records 25,000 to 30,000 clones, about 78% of them present only once. Each patient's relapse followed autologous stem cell transplantation, and brentuximab vedotin exposure varied. The sequences come from peripheral blood mononuclear cells (PBMCs), collected before the second cycle of nivolumab. These receptor sequences come from a human donor with classical Hodgkin lymphoma.

The chain uses TRBV18 and TRBJ1-3; D might be TRBD1 (6 bases). There are 15 residues in the CDR3. The germline CDR1 and CDR2 sequences are KGHSH and LQKENI. V lost 4 bases to trimming and J lost 0 bases, with 10 bases between them. This CDR3 is CASSLGHHSGNTIYF. The CDR3 DNA reads as TGTGCCAGCTCACTGGGACACCACTCTGGAAACACCATATATTTT.

This chain connects TRBV10-3 to TRBJ2-7; D gene unclear. V was clipped by 4 bases and J by 5 bases, with 15 bases between them. The CDR3 is 14 residues long. The germline V gene has CDR1 ENHRY and CDR2 SYGVKD. The CDR3 coding sequence is TGTGCCATCAGTGTTGGCCCTTCCTTACACGAGCAGTACTTC. Encoded protein: CAISVGPSLHEQYF.

CDR3 residues: CSAPSGETQYF. In nucleotides, the CDR3 is TGCAGTGCCCCTAGCGGAGAGACCCAGTACTTC. The rearrangement uses TRBV20-1 and TRBJ2-5; TRBD2 matches 7 bases. From germline, CDR1 is DFQATT and CDR2 SNEGSKA (reference sequence). The trim removed 6 bases at V and 4 bases at J, leaving 2 bases unmatched. This CDR3 is 11 amino acids long.

Turning to this clone: This sample also contains other DNA sequences that code for the same CDR3. The chain uses TRBV7-9 and TRBJ2-1, with 8 positions matching TRBD1. CDR1 and CDR2 (germline): SEHNR, FQNEAQ (reference sequence). V was pared by 1 base and J by 1 base, with 0 bases of the junction left unmatched. The CDR3 has 15 amino acids. The DNA of the CDR3 is TGTGCCAGCAGCTTAGGACAGGGGTCCTACAATGAGCAGTTCTTC. It specifies CASSLGQGSYNEQFF.

The chain links TRBV5-4 to TRBJ2-5; 7 nucleotides line up with TRBD1. The CDR3 totals 13 residues. The germline gives CDR1 SGHNT, CDR2 YYREEE (reference sequence). The ends lost 1 base at V and 3 bases at J; junction bases unmatched: 0. The CDR3 spells CASSLQGEETQYF. The CDR3 DNA follows: TGTGCCAGCAGCTTGCAGGGGGAAGAGACCCAGTACTTC.

The CDR3 reads CASTGSGSYNSPLHF. CDR3 in DNA: TGTGCCAGCACTGGTTCGGGCTCCTATAATTCACCCCTCCACTTT. The chain has TRBV7-9 and TRBJ1-6; D is uncertain. Trimming removed 7 bases from V and 0 bases from J, with 10 bases in between. The CDR3 spans 15 residues. Looked up from germline, CDR1 is SEHNR and CDR2 is FQNEAQ (reference sequence).

This clone was seen once. The CDR3 nucleotides are TGTGCCTGGAAAGGGACTCTGAGCTCCTACAATGAGCAGTTCTTC. This sequence encodes CAWKGTLSSYNEQFF. The chain links TRBV30 to TRBJ2-1; the D gene is possibly TRBD2 (6 bases). Germline lookup yields CDR1 GTSNPN and CDR2 SVGIG (reference sequence). The CDR3 totals 15 residues. V shed 4 bases and J shed 0 bases, with 13 bases lying between them.

This clone has only one observation. The chain combines TRBV18 with TRBJ1-2; 9 bases align to TRBD1. The germline CDR1 and CDR2 sequences are KGHSH and LQKENI. V lost 5 bases to trimming and J lost 6 bases; unmatched junction nucleotides: 13. The CDR3 has 16 residues. CDR3 region: CASSTGTGTSGNGYTF. The CDR3 nucleotides read TGTGCCAGCTCAACAGGGACAGGGACATCGGGGAATGGCTACACCTTC.

Note on this clone: The junction departs from germline at one end; a sequencing error may be responsible. The J gene is TRBJ2-1, the V gene TRBV7-7; 9 nucleotides align to TRBD1. The CDR3 is 15 residues long. The germline CDR1 and CDR2 sequences are SSHAT and FNYEAQ (reference sequence). In DNA form, the CDR3 reads TGTGCTAGCAGCGAAGGGACAGGGCCCTACAATGAGCAGTTCTTC. As protein: CASSEGTGPYNEQFF.

This clone was counted between two and nine times. As DNA, the CDR3 is TGTGCCAGCGTTCGCGACATTGCGAACACCGGGGAGCTGTTTTTT. It yields the protein CASVRDIANTGELFF. V gene TRBV2 combines with J gene TRBJ2-2, with unresolved D. This CDR3 is built from 15 residues. Trimming took 8 bases from V and 0 from J, leaving 13 bases between them. Germline CDR1 and CDR2: SNHLY and FYNNEI. The variable domain in full, completed from reference TRBV2 and TRBJ2-2, reads EPEVTQTPSHQVTQMGQEVILRCVPISNHLYFYWYRQILGQKVEFLVSFYNNEISEKSEIFDDQFSVERPDGSNFTLKIRSTKLEDSAMYFCASVRDIANTGELFFGEGSRLTVL.

This chain uses TRBV7-6 with TRBJ2-1, with a possible D match to TRBD2 (6 bases). Germline V gives CDR1 SGHVS, CDR2 FNYEAQ. Deletions cut 5 bases from V and 11 bases from J, with 10 bases between. The CDR3 length is 11 residues. The CDR3 region has the DNA TGTGCCAGCAGCCGACTAGGGCAGCAGTTCTTC. Encoded protein: CASSRLGQQFF.

The chain is built from TRBV6-5 and TRBJ1-2; tentatively, D is TRBD1 (6 bases). This CDR3 contains 13 residues. The germline V gene encodes CDR1 MNHEY and CDR2 SVGAGI. Deletions cut 2 bases from V and 8 bases from J, with 12 bases between. CDR3 protein: CASSYPGAQGYTF. The CDR3 nucleotides read TGTGCCAGCAGTTACCCGGGGGCCCAAGGCTACACCTTC.

This clone appeared a single time. V and J are TRBV4-3 and TRBJ2-3; 7 bases match TRBD2. Germline-derived CDR1 and CDR2 are LGHNA and YSLEER. The CDR3 extends over 18 amino acids. Trimming at V came to 0 bases and at J to 2 bases, leaving 11 bases not matched to a gene. CDR3 residues: CASSQDVRAAGVTDTQYF. CDR3 bases: TGCGCCAGCAGCCAAGATGTCCGGGCGGCGGGGGTCACAGATACGCAGTATTTT.

The chain couples TRBV5-5 to TRBJ2-7; 8 nucleotides agree with TRBD1. The CDR3 is 14 amino acids. The germline V gene encodes CDR1 SGHKS and CDR2 YYEKEE (reference sequence). The trim removed 5 bases at V and 2 bases at J, leaving 6 bases unmatched. As DNA, the CDR3 is TGTGCCAGCAGACCGGGACAGGACACCTACGAGCAGTACTTC. It translates to CASRPGQDTYEQYF.

A few counts support this clone. The gene calls are TRBV2 and TRBJ2-4; D may be TRBD1 (5 bases). Germline V gene data show CDR1 as SNHLY and CDR2 as FYNNEI. V was clipped by 4 bases and J by 4 bases, with 17 bases between them. The CDR3 has 16 residues. This chain's CDR3 is CASSVRVGRGKNIQYF. The CDR3 DNA sequence: TGTGCCAGCAGTGTTAGAGTAGGAAGGGGAAAAAACATTCAGTACTTC. Combining the CDR3 with reference TRBV2 and TRBJ2-4 gives the whole variable domain EPEVTQTPSHQVTQMGQEVILRCVPISNHLYFYWYRQILGQKVEFLVSFYNNEISEKSEIFDDQFSVERPDGSNFTLKIRSTKLEDSAMYFCASSVRVGRGKNIQYFGAGTRLSVL.

This chain links TRBV5-1 with TRBJ2-3; D unclear. V gave up 2 bases and J gave up 2 bases, with 12 bases separating them. This CDR3 comprises 15 residues. Germline lookup yields CDR1 SGHRS and CDR2 YFSETQ. The CDR3 spells CASSLLGSLTDTQYF. Here the CDR3 DNA reads TGCGCCAGCAGCTTATTAGGCTCCCTCACAGATACGCAGTATTTT.

The chain is built from TRBV5-1 and TRBJ2-2; D is perhaps TRBD1 or TRBD2 (5 bases each). The CDR3 is 14 amino acids. Trimming stripped 3 bases from V and 4 bases from J, with 10 bases between. Germline V lookup: CDR1 SGHRS, CDR2 YFSETQ. CDR3 protein: CASSSGPGTGELFF. The CDR3 DNA reads as TGCGCCAGCAGCTCGGGACCGGGCACCGGGGAGCTGTTTTTT.

This sequence joins TRBV5-6 and TRBJ2-1; D perhaps matches TRBD1 (5 bases). Looked up from germline, CDR1 is SGHDT and CDR2 is YYEEEE. The CDR3 loop spans 17 amino acids. Trimming pared 2 bases from V and 6 bases from J, leaving 21 bases between. The CDR3 loop reads CASSFISVGQGSNEQFF. The CDR3 nucleotides are TGTGCCAGCAGCTTCATCTCGGTGGGGCAGGGCAGCAATGAGCAGTTCTTC.

This clone was seen a single time. The chain links TRBV19 to TRBJ2-2; 8 bases are a match to TRBD2. Trimming cost V 6 bases and J 5 bases; bases outside gene matches: 11. The germline CDR1 and CDR2 sequences are LNHDA and SQIVND (reference sequence). CDR3 length equals 16 residues. The CDR3 DNA reads as TGTGCCAGTAGCCGGAGCGGGGGCGGGTGGACCGGGGAGCTGTTTTTT. It yields the protein CASSRSGGGWTGELFF. Looking up the rest from reference TRBV19 and TRBJ2-2 gives the full variable domain: DGGITQSPKYLFRKEGQNVTLSCEQNLNHDAMYWYRQDPGQGLRLIYYSQIVNDFQKGDIAEGYSVSREKKESFPLTVTSAQKNPTAFYLCASSRSGGGWTGELFFGEGSRLTVL.

The genes are TRBV6-6 and TRBJ2-2; the D gene is possibly TRBD1 (6 bases). Deletions cut 0 bases from V and 7 bases from J, with 12 bases between. Germline lookup yields CDR1 MNHNY and CDR2 SVGAGI (reference sequence). CDR3 size: 15 residues. The CDR3 sequence is CASSYSGQGNGELFF. For the CDR3, the DNA is TGTGCCAGCAGTTACTCTGGGCAGGGGAACGGGGAGCTGTTTTTT.

This clone was seen a handful of times. This CDR3 reads CASREGVGNQPQHF. For the CDR3, the DNA is TGTGCCAGCAGGGAGGGGGTGGGCAATCAGCCCCAGCATTTT. The chain links TRBV27 to TRBJ1-5; D may be TRBD1 (6 bases). Trimming took 6 bases from V and 2 from J, leaving 11 bases between them. In germline, CDR1 is MNHEY, CDR2 SMNVEV (reference sequence). The CDR3 is made up of 14 amino acids.

The chain combines TRBV2 with TRBJ1-1; no reliable D call. V shed 5 bases and J shed 1 base, with 8 bases lying between them. This CDR3 is built from 13 residues. Germline V gene sequence: CDR1 SNHLY, CDR2 FYNNEI. The CDR3 DNA reads TGTGCCAGCAGTCGGCAGGCGAACACTGAAGCTTTCTTT. Translation: CASSRQANTEAFF.

This clone was found once. This sequence joins TRBV7-3 and TRBJ2-3, with D tentatively TRBD2 (5 bases). This CDR3 is built from 13 residues. The V gene lost 3 bases and the J gene lost 4 bases, with 8 bases spanning the gap. Germline CDR1 is SGHTA and CDR2 is FQGTGA. The CDR3 nucleotides read TGTGCCAGCAGCTTCGCGGGCCCAGATACGCAGTATTTT. Encoded protein: CASSFAGPDTQYF.